The rows below give T cell receptor beta chains drawn from one sample of a study of post-analysis software for immune sequencing data. TCRdb called the PCR reads again in MiXCR, with one record for every CDR3 protein. The repertoire holds about 820,000 distinct CDR3 sequences, with approximately 50% as singletons. Sequencing was done on a sample of blood. These receptors originate from a girl aged 5 to 17 with multiple sclerosis. CDR3s include the opening cysteine and the closing phenylalanine or tryptophan. Fields, in order: D gene, J gene, clone size, V gene, CDR3 protein, CDR3 DNA. The D gene is left open where the match is weak. Some rows have no size entry. The others give once, few or many, or a class for an expanded clone.

- | TRBJ2-7 | - | TRBV27 | CASSSHLRTLLRDEQYF | TGTGCCAGCAGTTCACACCTCAGGACCCTCTTGAGGGACGAGCAGTACTTC
TRBD2 | TRBJ2-1 | - | TRBV5-1 | CASSLARLADGNEQFF | TGCGCCAGCAGCTTGGCTCGACTAGCGGATGGCAATGAGCAGTTCTTC
TRBD1 | TRBJ2-4 | - | TRBV5-5 | CASSLATGGKEYF | TGTGCCAGCAGCTTGGCGACAGGGGGCAAGGAGTACTTC
- | TRBJ1-1 | - | TRBV27 | CASSLGPSGNTEAFF | TGTGCCAGCAGTTTAGGTCCATCGGGGAACACTGAAGCTTTCTTT
- | TRBJ2-1 | - | TRBV29-1 | CSVGSLAGAEQFF | TGCAGCGTTGGATCACTAGCCGGGGCTGAGCAGTTCTTC
- | TRBJ2-4 | - | TRBV29-1 | CGVRRDRNIQYF | TGCGGCGTTCGTCGCGACCGGAACATTCAGTACTTC
- | TRBJ2-5 | - | TRBV5-1 | CASSLRTQQETQYF | TGCGCCAGCAGCTTACGGACACAACAAGAGACCCAGTACTTC
- | TRBJ2-7 | - | TRBV6-5 | CASSYSNPVRDTSYEQYF | TGTGCCAGCAGTTACTCGAATCCCGTCCGGGACACATCCTACGAGCAGTACTTC
TRBD2 | TRBJ2-3 | - | TRBV5-1 | CASSLGDLGLGSTDTQYF | TGCGCCAGCAGCTTGGGTGATTTGGGACTAGGCTCAACAGATACGCAGTATTTT
- | TRBJ1-1 | - | TRBV5-1 | CASSLNVQGPGTEAFF | TGCGCCAGCAGCTTAAACGTACAGGGCCCTGGGACTGAAGCTTTCTTT
TRBD2 | TRBJ2-1 | - | TRBV3-1 | CASSQVLTGGVNEQFF | TGTGCCAGCAGCCAAGTTCTGACGGGGGGGGTGAATGAGCAGTTCTTC
- | TRBJ2-7 | - | TRBV2 | CASRTGYYEQYF | TGTGCCAGCAGGACGGGGTACTACGAGCAGTACTTC
TRBD2 | TRBJ2-4 | - | TRBV2 | CASSESSGGNIQYF | TGTGCCAGCAGTGAGAGTAGCGGGGGCAACATTCAGTACTTC
- | TRBJ2-5 | few | TRBV7-2 | CASRPGLQETQYF | TGTGCCAGCAGACCGGGACTTCAAGAGACCCAGTACTTC
- | TRBJ1-2 | - | TRBV18 | CASSPAKGGGYTF | TGTGCCAGCTCACCGGCGAAGGGTGGTGGCTACACCTTC
TRBD1 | TRBJ2-3 | - | TRBV29-1 | CSASPTGDESDTQYF | TGCAGCGCGTCCCCGACAGGGGATGAATCAGATACGCAGTATTTT
- | TRBJ2-7 | - | TRBV6-5 | CASSSQGIPIGHYEQYF | TGTGCCAGCAGTTCCCAGGGTATTCCCATTGGGCATTACGAGCAGTACTTC
TRBD2 | TRBJ2-4 | - | TRBV5-1 | CASSLGLAGTAKNIQYF | TGCGCCAGCAGCTTGGGACTAGCGGGAACAGCCAAAAACATTCAGTACTTC
TRBD1 | TRBJ1-5 | few | TRBV2 | CASSVWRGTGNQPQHF | TGTGCCAGCAGTGTATGGAGAGGGACAGGAAATCAGCCCCAGCATTTT
- | TRBJ2-6 | - | TRBV18 | CASSPYRAPQGGANVLTF | TGTGCCAGCTCACCATACAGGGCCCCGCAAGGAGGGGCCAACGTCCTGACTTTC
- | TRBJ1-1 | - | TRBV2 | CASTRDTMGHTEAFF | TGTGCCAGCACACGGGACACCATGGGGCACACTGAAGCTTTCTTT
TRBD1 | TRBJ2-3 | - | TRBV5-1 | CASSLDTGGTDTQYF | TGCGCCAGCAGCTTGGACACAGGGGGGACAGATACGCAGTATTTT
- | TRBJ1-5 | once | TRBV6-1 | CASSHYGSAAGTSQNQPQHF | TGTGCCAGCAGCCATTACGGCTCGGCGGCAGGGACATCCCAAAATCAGCCCCAGCATTTT
- | TRBJ1-2 | - | TRBV5-1 | CASSEDSYGYTF | TGTGCCAGCAGTGAAGACAGCTATGGCTACACCTTC
TRBD1 | TRBJ2-3 | - | TRBV20-1 | CSARAPQGAQDTQYF | TGCAGTGCTAGAGCCCCTCAGGGGGCGCAAGATACGCAGTATTTT
- | TRBJ2-4 | - | TRBV11-1 | CASSLAGGDIQYF | TGTGCCAGCAGCTTGGCAGGGGGGGACATTCAGTACTTC
TRBD1 | TRBJ1-2 | - | TRBV2 | CASSEEGTVSHGYTF | TGTGCCAGCAGTGAAGAAGGGACAGTCTCTCATGGCTACACCTTC
- | TRBJ2-7 | - | TRBV20-1 | CSARGRFDSYEQYF | TGCAGTGCTAGGGGACGGTTCGACTCCTACGAGCAGTACTTC
TRBD2 | TRBJ2-5 | few | TRBV7-7 | CASSLLAGAETQYF | TGTGCTAGCAGCTTACTAGCGGGAGCAGAGACCCAGTACTTC
- | TRBJ1-1 | few | TRBV6-6 | CASSYRLGSKANTEAFF | TGTGCCAGCAGTTATCGGTTAGGGAGCAAGGCAAACACTGAAGCTTTCTTT
- | TRBJ1-5 | - | TRBV7-8 | CASKLGPASRGQHF | TGTGCCAGCAAGTTAGGACCGGCTTCCCGGGGCCAGCATTTT
- | TRBJ2-1 | - | TRBV14 | CASSQEGPATYNEQFF | TGTGCCAGCAGCCAAGAAGGGCCAGCGACGTACAATGAGCAGTTCTTC
TRBD2 | TRBJ2-7 | - | TRBV20-1 | CSAVGLAGNYEQYF | TGCAGTGCTGTCGGACTAGCGGGCAACTACGAGCAGTACTTC
- | TRBJ2-3 | - | TRBV29-1 | CSVDSGGTYTDTQYF | TGCAGCGTTGACTCGGGCGGAACCTACACAGATACGCAGTATTTT
- | TRBJ1-4 | once | TRBV7-9 | CASSRGLDIRKEKLFF | TGTGCCAGCAGCCGGGGATTAGACATCCGAAAGGAAAAACTGTTTTTT
TRBD2 | TRBJ2-3 | - | TRBV29-1 | CSVLSLAGGNTDTQYF | TGCAGCGTCCTAAGTCTAGCGGGGGGAAACACAGATACGCAGTATTTT
- | TRBJ2-4 | - | TRBV10-3 | CAISENGGFQYF | TGTGCCATCAGTGAAAACGGCGGTTTTCAGTACTTC
- | TRBJ2-7 | - | TRBV11-2 | CASSSVGGRSSYEQYF | TGTGCCAGCAGCTCGGTAGGTGGGAGGTCATCCTACGAGCAGTACTTC
- | TRBJ2-1 | - | TRBV6-5 | CASSYSGGETQFF | TGTGCCAGCAGTTACTCCGGCGGTGAGACCCAGTTCTTC
TRBD2 | TRBJ2-5 | - | TRBV10-3 | CAIRRGTSGSETQYF | TGTGCCATCAGAAGAGGGACTAGCGGGAGTGAGACCCAGTACTTC
TRBD2 | TRBJ2-3 | - | TRBV7-9 | CASSFLPGGPPDTQYF | TGTGCCAGCAGCTTCTTGCCGGGAGGGCCTCCAGATACGCAGTATTTT
TRBD1 | TRBJ2-7 | - | TRBV4-2 | CASSQPDRGDYEQYF | TGTGCCAGCAGCCAACCTGACAGGGGCGACTACGAGCAGTACTTC